This entry lists 24 T cell receptor beta chains sequenced from one sample in a study of high-grade serous ovarian cancer treatment subgroups. The tumor samples were collected prior to definitive surgery or chemotherapy. Generated by immunoSEQ multiplex PCR, the TCRdb table keeps only in-frame clones and is missing some. The sample consists of some 7,000 clones, more than 60% of them appearing once. Sequenced: tumor tissue. The receptors come from a human donor with high-grade serous ovarian cancer.

The chain is built from TRBV9 and TRBJ1-2; the D is unclear. Germline V gene lookup returns CDR1 SGDLS and CDR2 YYNGEE. This CDR3 has 13 residues. Trimming stripped 3 bases from V and 4 bases from J, with 10 bases between. The CDR3 region has the DNA TGTGCCAGCAGCGGTAGTGGCATCTATGGCTACACCTTC. Protein product: CASSGSGIYGYTF.

This clone was found a few times. The chain carries TRBV2 and TRBJ2-2; D remains unclear. Trimming took 7 bases from V and 4 from J, leaving 4 bases between them. This CDR3 is built from 11 residues. Germline lookup yields CDR1 SNHLY and CDR2 FYNNEI. CDR3 nucleotide sequence: TGTGCCAGCAAACTCACCGGGGAGCTGTTTTTT. Its translation is CASKLTGELFF.

The CDR3 DNA reads as TGTGCCAGCAGTCTACGTTACCCGGGACAGGGGATTAATAGCAATCAGCCCCAGCATTTT. Translated, it gives CASSLRYPGQGINSNQPQHF. The chain carries TRBV27 and TRBJ1-5, with 10 bases matching TRBD1. Germline lookup yields CDR1 MNHEY and CDR2 SMNVEV (reference sequence). V dropped 5 bases and J dropped 0; count of bases not matched to a gene: 16. The CDR3 spans 20 residues.

This chain links TRBV4-2 with TRBJ2-3; D call uncertain. Deletions cut 4 bases from V and 5 bases from J, with 7 bases between. This CDR3 is 12 amino acids long. Germline CDR1 reads LGHNA; CDR2 reads YNFKEQ. In DNA, the CDR3 is TGTGCCAGCAGCCCCCAAGGAGATACGCAGTATTTT. Protein: CASSPQGDTQYF.

The rearrangement uses TRBV7-8 and TRBJ1-1; 9 bases align to TRBD1. Germline V lookup: CDR1 SGHVS, CDR2 FQNEAQ. The CDR3 spans 15 residues. Losses at the gene ends were 5 bases for V and 6 bases for J; bases not matched to a gene: 10. CDR3 amino acids: CASSGGTGRTAEAFF. CDR3 in DNA: TGTGCCAGCAGCGGGGGGACAGGGCGTACGGCTGAAGCTTTCTTT.

This clone occurred once. The CDR3 protein is CASGLGLRRESPLHF. The CDR3 coding sequence is TGTGCTAGTGGTTTGGGCCTCCGACGGGAATCACCCCTCCACTTT. The chain employs TRBV12-5 and TRBJ1-6; unclear D gene. Germline V gives CDR1 LGHNT, CDR2 FRNRAP. V was cut by 1 base and J by 10 bases, with 14 bases left in between. The CDR3 totals 15 residues. Complete variable domain (other parts from reference TRBV12-5 and TRBJ1-6): DARVTQTPRHKVTEMGQEVTMRCQPILGHNTVFWYRQTMMQGLELLAYFRNRAPLDDSGMPKDRFSAEMPDATLATLKIQPSEPRDSAVYFCASGLGLRRESPLHFGNGTRLTVT.

This sequence joins TRBV28 and TRBJ1-3; maybe TRBD1 (6 bases). CDR1 is MDHEN, CDR2 SYDVKM, per germline. Trimming shortened V by 5 bases and J by 0 bases, and 14 bases separated the two germline ends. The CDR3 covers 16 residues. DNA for the CDR3: TGTGCCAGCAGTCCAGCGACAGGCCGCTCTGGAAACACCATATATTTT. Residues: CASSPATGRSGNTIYF.

Comment on this clone: This sample also contains other DNA sequences that code for the same CDR3. The chain links TRBV2 to TRBJ2-4; 8 bases align to TRBD1. The germline V gene encodes CDR1 SNHLY and CDR2 FYNNEI. The CDR3 has 11 amino acids. V shed 9 bases and J 10 bases; nucleotides not matched to a gene: 5. In DNA form, the CDR3 reads TGTGCCAGTTTACAGGGGGATATTCAGTACTTC. It is translated as CASLQGDIQYF.

The V call is TRBV5-1, the J call TRBJ1-1; D remains ambiguous. Germline values: CDR1 SGHRS, CDR2 YFSETQ. The V gene lost 0 bases and the J gene lost 5 bases, with 8 bases spanning the gap. CDR3 size: 13 residues. The CDR3 sequence: CASSLAAVTEAFF. CDR3 bases: TGCGCCAGCAGCTTGGCGGCAGTGACTGAAGCTTTCTTT.

This clone was detected a few times. This sequence joins TRBV27 and TRBJ1-2; possible D gene TRBD1, 5 bases. This CDR3 is built from 16 residues. V shed 4 bases and J shed 5 bases, with 20 bases lying between them. Germline V gene data show CDR1 as MNHEY and CDR2 as SMNVEV (reference sequence). This CDR3 is CASSSKTAGAPYGYTF. The CDR3 DNA reads TGTGCCAGCAGTTCCAAGACTGCCGGGGCTCCATATGGCTACACCTTC.

V and J are TRBV5-6 and TRBJ2-1; TRBD2 agrees at 7 bases. With V trimmed by 6 bases and J by 0 bases, 18 bases remained unmatched. The length of the CDR3 is 19 residues. Germline V gene lookup returns CDR1 SGHDT and CDR2 YYEEEE. This CDR3 reads CASTPARILAASSYNEQFF. The CDR3 DNA is TGTGCCAGCACCCCCGCGAGGATCCTAGCGGCTAGCTCCTACAATGAGCAGTTCTTC.

The chain employs TRBV5-1 and TRBJ1-6, with D tentatively TRBD1 (5 bases). The CDR3 loop spans 16 amino acids. Trimming took off 4 bases at V and 5 bases at J, with 16 bases between the two ends. Germline values: CDR1 SGHRS, CDR2 YFSETQ. CDR3 sequence: CASSKTRGADNSPLHF. The CDR3 DNA follows: TGCGCCAGCAGCAAGACGAGGGGCGCCGATAATTCACCCCTCCACTTT.

The gene calls are TRBV7-2 and TRBJ2-1; D remains unclear. The length of the CDR3 is 12 residues. Trimming removed 2 bases from V and 8 bases from J, with 7 bases in between. CDR1 and CDR2 (germline): SGHTA, FQGNSA. The DNA for the CDR3 is TGTGCCAGCAGCTTAAGGATCGATGAGCAGTTCTTC. The encoded protein is CASSLRIDEQFF.

This clone was detected only a few times. CDR3: CASSPGQGTKPQHF. The CDR3 DNA reads TGTGCCAGCAGCCCGGGACAGGGGACGAAGCCCCAGCATTTT. V gene TRBV7-9 combines with J gene TRBJ1-5; 10 nucleotides agree with TRBD1. The CDR3 consists of 14 residues. Unmatched junction bases numbered 6, after V lost 5 bases and J lost 8 bases. Germline V gives CDR1 SEHNR, CDR2 FQNEAQ (reference sequence).

The chain links TRBV7-9 to TRBJ2-5; no firm D call. Looked up from germline, CDR1 is SEHNR and CDR2 is FQNEAQ (reference sequence). The CDR3 is 14 residues long. V was clipped by 1 base and J by 11 bases, with 17 bases between them. CDR3 region: CASSLGVARDEQYF. CDR3 DNA: TGTGCCAGCAGCTTAGGGGTCGCAAGAGATGAGCAGTACTTC.

The V gene is TRBV27, the J gene TRBJ1-1; D remains unclear. Germline CDR1 and CDR2: MNHEY and SMNVEV (reference sequence). V lost 7 bases and J 1 base, leaving 10 bases between the germline ends. The CDR3 contains 13 residues. The CDR3 sequence is CASTWRENTEAFF. The CDR3 DNA reads as TGTGCCAGCACCTGGAGAGAGAACACTGAAGCTTTCTTT.

The chain uses TRBV2 and TRBJ2-5; tentatively, D is TRBD2 (6 bases). Germline V gene data show CDR1 as SNHLY and CDR2 as FYNNEI. This CDR3 spans 13 amino acids. The V gene lost 9 bases and the J gene lost 5 bases, with 16 bases spanning the gap. This chain's CDR3 is CARSASGYETQYF. For the CDR3, the DNA is TGTGCCAGGTCGGCCAGCGGGTATGAGACCCAGTACTTC.

The rearrangement uses TRBV25-1 and TRBJ2-5; TRBD2 is a possible D gene (6 bases). The V gene's germline CDR1 is MGHDK and CDR2 SYGVNS. Deletions cut 2 bases from V and 4 bases from J, with 17 bases between. There are 16 residues in the CDR3. The chain's CDR3 is CASSEGGAKRLETQYF. The CDR3 nucleotides are TGTGCCAGCAGTGAAGGAGGGGCGAAGCGGTTAGAGACCCAGTACTTC.

A remark on this clone: This same CDR3 is encoded by further DNA sequences in the sample. The chain joins TRBV4-3 to TRBJ2-5; possibly TRBD1 for D (5 bases). The CDR3 is 13 residues long. V dropped 0 bases and J dropped 3 bases, with 5 bases sitting between them. CDR1 and CDR2 (germline): LGHNA, YSLEER. The CDR3: CASSQDREETQYF. Here the CDR3 DNA reads TGCGCCAGCAGCCAAGACAGGGAAGAGACCCAGTACTTC.

This clone is medium-sized within its sample. This chain uses TRBV6-5 with TRBJ1-1; D not certain. The CDR3 length is 12 residues. Per germline, CDR1 MNHEY and CDR2 SVGAGI. V was clipped by 2 bases and J by 7 bases, with 8 bases between them. CDR3 nucleotide sequence: TGTGCCAGCAGTTACGGTACATATGAAGCTTTCTTT. This sequence encodes CASSYGTYEAFF.

The count of this clone is one. The V and J genes are TRBV6-9 and TRBJ2-1, with TRBD1 matching 10 bases. CDR1 is MNHGY and CDR2 is SVAAGI in the germline V gene. The CDR3 covers 15 residues. With 0 bases clipped from V and 6 bases from J, the junction kept 2 bases outside the gene matches. For the CDR3, the DNA is TGTGCCAGCAGTTATTCCGGACAGGGGGTCAATGAGCAGTTCTTC. This sequence encodes CASSYSGQGVNEQFF.

The J gene is TRBJ2-7, the V gene TRBV7-2, with a weak D call TRBD1 (5 bases). The CDR3 spans 15 residues. Trimming took off 4 bases at V and 6 bases at J, with 19 bases between the two ends. Germline V gene data show CDR1 as SGHTA and CDR2 as FQGNSA. Written as DNA, the CDR3 is TGTGCCAGCAGCTCTCAAGGGGTGGGAACCGGCGAGCAGTACTTC. This sequence encodes CASSSQGVGTGEQYF.

The V gene is TRBV11-3, the J gene TRBJ2-3; the match to TRBD2 covers 12 bases. This CDR3 spans 17 amino acids. V dropped 5 bases and J dropped 2; count of bases not matched to a gene: 8. Germline V CDR1 and CDR2: SGHNT, YENEEA. The CDR3: CASSTGLAGTNTDTQYF. Here the CDR3 DNA reads TGTGCCAGCAGCACCGGACTAGCGGGAACTAACACAGATACGCAGTATTTT. Full variable domain (outside the CDR3, taken from reference TRBV11-3 and TRBJ2-3): EAGVVQSPRYKIIEKKQPVAFWCNPISGHNTLYWYLQNLGQGPELLIRYENEEAVDDSQLPKDRFSAERLKGVDSTLKIQPAELGDSAVYLCASSTGLAGTNTDTQYFGPGTRLTVL.

V gene TRBV9 combines with J gene TRBJ1-2; TRBD1 aligns across 10 bases. CDR3 length: 15 residues. Germline V gene lookup returns CDR1 SGDLS and CDR2 YYNGEE. The V and J ends lost 2 bases and 6 bases, in that order; junction bases with no gene match: 7. The CDR3 here is CASSVRDRGGDGYTF. The DNA of the CDR3 is TGTGCCAGCAGCGTCCGGGACAGGGGTGGCGATGGCTACACCTTC.